The 8 T cell receptor beta chains reported below all come from one sample, sequenced in a study of tumor-infiltrating lymphocytes in glioblastoma multiforme. Multiple V-beta primers and a C-beta primer amplified TCRB from RNA. Via MiXCR, TCRdb re-called the multiplex PCR reads, giving one row per CDR3 protein. Seen here are more than 10,000 distinct CDR3 sequences, about three quarters observed once, and the top ten hold over 30%. Sequenced input: brain tumor tissue. The receptors stem from a male donor with glioblastoma.

The chain combines TRBV6-1 with TRBJ1-4, with D maybe TRBD1 (6 bases). V was trimmed by 6 bases and J by 7 bases, leaving 12 bases between them. Germline V lookup: CDR1 MNHNS, CDR2 SASEGT. The CDR3 runs 13 residues. This CDR3 reads CASRPGQFEKLFF. Here the CDR3 DNA reads TGTGCCAGCAGGCCCGGACAGTTTGAAAAACTGTTTTTT.

By share, this clonotype ranks as medium-sized (0.01 to 0.1%). This sequence joins TRBV20-1 and TRBJ2-1; 13 bases match TRBD2. The germline V gene has CDR1 DFQATT and CDR2 SNEGSKA (reference sequence). CDR3 length: 17 amino acids. Germline trimming cut 0 bases from V and 9 bases from J; bases unmatched to any gene: 11. CDR3 sequence (DNA): TGCAGTGCTAGAGATACTAGCGGGAGGGCGGCCTTCGGTGAGCAGTTCTTC. Translated: CSARDTSGRAAFGEQFF.

This clonotype was counted many times. One junction end does not reproduce the germline sequence, and a read error may be involved. The V and J genes are TRBV29-1 and TRBJ2-5; D possibly uses TRBD1 or TRBD2 (7 bases each). Germline values: CDR1 SQVTM, CDR2 ANQGSEA. This CDR3 spans 15 amino acids. The CDR3 is CTVEGDRGRAETQYF. CDR3 bases: TGCACCGTTGAGGGGGACAGAGGGAGGGCAGAGACCCAGTACTTC.

On this clonotype: Given a much more abundant clone one base away, this may be a read error. The rearrangement uses TRBV6-5 and TRBJ2-2; TRBD1 might be the D (6 bases). The germline V gene has CDR1 MNHEY and CDR2 SVGAGI. The CDR3 contains 13 residues. The V gene lost 5 bases and the J gene lost 6 bases, with 10 bases spanning the gap. The CDR3 region is CASSHKGAGELFF. CDR3 DNA: TGTGCCAGCAGTCACAAGGGGGCCGGGGAGCTGTTTTTT.

The chain employs TRBV29-1 and TRBJ2-1; D possibly corresponds to TRBD1 (6 bases). From germline, CDR1 is SQVTM and CDR2 ANQGSEA. The CDR3 consists of 14 residues. V shed 3 bases and J shed 5 bases, with 14 bases lying between them. The DNA of the CDR3 is TGCAGCGTTGAGGTGGGTCCAGGGGACAATGAGCAGTTCTTC. Translated, it gives CSVEVGPGDNEQFF.

This chain joins TRBV28 and TRBJ2-7; no clear D gene. Germline V gene lookup returns CDR1 MDHEN and CDR2 SYDVKM. Deletions cut 5 bases from V and 7 bases from J, with 15 bases between. This CDR3 region has 13 residues. The CDR3 sequence: CASSPQQQYEQYF. DNA of the CDR3: TGTGCCAGCAGTCCCCAACAGCAGTATGAGCAGTACTTC.

At least ten counts were recorded for this clonotype. The chain has TRBV2 and TRBJ1-5, with D unclear. Germline V lookup: CDR1 SNHLY, CDR2 FYNNEI. The CDR3 runs to 16 residues. Trimming shortened V by 3 bases and J by 6 bases, and 18 bases separated the two germline ends. CDR3 bases: TGTGCCAGCAGTGAGGAGGGCACTTTCGTCGGTCAGCCCCAGCATTTT. It codes for CASSEEGTFVGQPQHF.

The V call is TRBV11-2, the J call TRBJ2-1; unclear D gene. There are 14 residues in the CDR3. Germline V lookup: CDR1 SGHAT, CDR2 FQNNGV. Trimming pared 1 base from V and 9 bases from J, leaving 13 bases between. The chain's CDR3 is CASSLGRRRGEQFF. The CDR3 DNA follows: TGTGCCAGCAGCTTAGGTCGACGGCGTGGTGAGCAGTTCTTC.